The rows below give T cell receptor beta chains drawn from one sample of a study of beta chain features in type 1 diabetes. Assay used: immunoSEQ multiplex PCR; TCRdb lists only in-frame clones, some missing. The table shows about 350,000 clones, with 20% occurring only once. Sequencing was carried out using naive CD4+ T cells from blood. The source is a woman between 18 and 29 years old in good health. CDR3s include the opening cysteine and the closing phenylalanine or tryptophan. Fields, in order: J gene, V gene, clone size, D gene, CDR3 DNA, CDR3 protein. The D gene is left open where the match is weak. Clone size is stated in some rows and not others, as once, few, many or a class when expanded.

>TRBJ2-7|TRBV7-2|few|TRBD2
TGTGCCAGCAGCTTAAGCGGGGGGACCTACGAGCAGTACTTC
CASSLSGGTYEQYF
>TRBJ2-1|TRBV11-2|NA|NA
TGTGCCAGCAGCTTTCCTTCTGGAGATGAGCAGTTCTTC
CASSFPSGDEQFF
>TRBJ2-7|TRBV27|few|TRBD1
TGTGCCAGCAGCCTGGGACAGGTGACCTCCTACGAGCAGTACTTC
CASSLGQVTSYEQYF
>TRBJ2-3|TRBV30|NA|TRBD2
TGTGCCTGGAGTGGACTAGCGGGAGGGACAGATACGCAGTATTTT
CAWSGLAGGTDTQYF
>TRBJ2-5|TRBV11-3|NA|TRBD2
TGTGCCAGCGGGCGGCTAGCGGGAGCAGAGACCCAGTACTTC
CASGRLAGAETQYF
>TRBJ2-1|TRBV4-2|NA|TRBD2
TGTGCCAGCAGCCAAGGGGGTCTAGCGGGAGGTTTTTTCTTC
CASSQGGLAGGFFF
>TRBJ2-7|TRBV5-7|few|TRBD1
TGTGCCAGCAGCAACGGACAGGGGATACCGTCCTACGAGCAGTACTTC
CASSNGQGIPSYEQYF
>TRBJ2-7|TRBV4-3|NA|TRBD1
TGCGCCAGCAGCCAAGAAAAGACAGGGTCCTACGAGCAGTACTTC
CASSQEKTGSYEQYF
>TRBJ2-7|TRBV5-1|NA|NA
TGCGCCAGCAGAGAAGGACAGTCCTACTCCTACGAGCAGTACTTC
CASREGQSYSYEQYF
>TRBJ1-5|TRBV4-2|few|TRBD1
TGTGCCAGCAGCCAAGAAGGGGGCTCAGGGCGGGATCAGCCCCAGCATTTT
CASSQEGGSGRDQPQHF
>TRBJ2-7|TRBV29-1|few|TRBD1
TGCAGCGTTGAGGACAGGGTTGGCTCCTACGAGCAGTACTTC
CSVEDRVGSYEQYF
>TRBJ1-5|TRBV19|few|NA
TGTGCCAGTAGTCATCGGACAGATAGCAATCAGCCCCAGCATTTT
CASSHRTDSNQPQHF
>TRBJ1-1|TRBV2|NA|TRBD1
TGTGCCAGCAGCGCTACAGGGGGAGCTTTCTTT
CASSATGGAFF
>TRBJ1-5|TRBV13|few|TRBD1
TGTGCCAGCAGCGGGACAGGGGGTCCACCGCATTTT
CASSGTGGPPHF
>TRBJ2-7|TRBV4-1|few|NA
TGCGCCAGCAGCCAACCGGACCGGGAGTTCTCCTACGAGCAGTACTTC
CASSQPDREFSYEQYF
>TRBJ1-5|TRBV27|NA|NA
TGTGCCAGCAGTAAAGGGGTGCTAATCAATCAGCCCCAGCATTTT
CASSKGVLINQPQHF
>TRBJ2-5|TRBV4-2|few|TRBD2
TGTGCCAGCAGCCAAGCGGGTAGCGGGAGGTTCCAAGAGACCCAGTACTTC
CASSQAGSGRFQETQYF
>TRBJ2-7|TRBV30|NA|TRBD2
TGTGCCTGGACGGGGGGTTTCGGCGAGCAGTACTTC
CAWTGGFGEQYF
>TRBJ1-1|TRBV28|NA|NA
TGTGCCAGCACCTATCCGGGACAAGGGGTCACTGAAGCTTTCTTT
CASTYPGQGVTEAFF
>TRBJ2-2|TRBV4-2|NA|TRBD2
TGTGCCAGCAGCCAAGCCGTAGCGGGGGGACCCACCGGGGAGCTGTTTTTT
CASSQAVAGGPTGELFF
>TRBJ2-1|TRBV6-5|once|TRBD2
TGTGCCAGCAGTTACTCGGGACTAGCGAGACCTGAGCAGTTCTTC
CASSYSGLARPEQFF
>TRBJ2-1|TRBV5-1|NA|TRBD1
TGCGCCAGCAGCACGGACAGGGCGGGCAATGAGCAGTTCTTC
CASSTDRAGNEQFF
>TRBJ2-2|TRBV9|NA|NA
TGTGCCAGCAGCCCTTGGTCAGGGATATCCGGGGAGCTGTTTTTT
CASSPWSGISGELFF
>TRBJ1-5|TRBV6-1|few|NA
TGTGCCAGCAGTGAAATCTATCCCCTCAATCAGCCCCAGCATTTT
CASSEIYPLNQPQHF
>TRBJ2-1|TRBV5-4|few|TRBD2
TGTGCCAGCAGCTGGGGGATGGGAGGGACTAGCGGGTACAATGAGCAGTTCTTC
CASSWGMGGTSGYNEQFF
>TRBJ2-7|TRBV28|NA|TRBD1
TGTGCCAGCCGGGGGACAGGGGCGCGGTACGAGCAGTACTTC
CASRGTGARYEQYF
>TRBJ1-6|TRBV18|NA|NA
TGTGCCAGCTCCGTACAGGGCTCCTATAATTCACCCCTCCACTTT
CASSVQGSYNSPLHF
>TRBJ1-3|TRBV23-1|NA|TRBD1
TGCGCCAGCAGACTTGGACAGGGGCCCTGGGGAAACACCATATATTTT
CASRLGQGPWGNTIYF
>TRBJ2-7|TRBV5-4|few|TRBD1
TGTGCCAGCAGCTTGGACAGGGGGCACTCCTACGAGCAGTACTTC
CASSLDRGHSYEQYF
>TRBJ2-5|TRBV4-1|NA|NA
TGCGCCAGCAGCCAGATACTAGTTTTCGAAGAGACCCAGTACTTC
CASSQILVFEETQYF
>TRBJ2-1|TRBV2|NA|NA
TGTGCCAGCAGTGAGGGACTGTACAATGAGCAGTTCTTC
CASSEGLYNEQFF
>TRBJ2-1|TRBV2|NA|NA
TGTGTGTCACCCCGGGGCAGGGGCTCCTACAATGAGCAGTTCTTC
CVSPRGRGSYNEQFF
>TRBJ2-3|TRBV2|NA|TRBD1
TGTGCCAGCATCCGGGACAGGGGGCCTGATACGCAGTATTTT
CASIRDRGPDTQYF
>TRBJ1-2|TRBV7-2|few|NA
TGTGCCAGCAGCTCACTTGGACAGATCTATGGCTACACCTTC
CASSSLGQIYGYTF
>TRBJ2-7|TRBV5-4|NA|TRBD2
TGTGCCAGCAGCCTGCGTAGCGGGATCCCCTACGAGCAGTACTTC
CASSLRSGIPYEQYF
>TRBJ2-7|TRBV6-5|NA|NA
TGTGCCAGCAGTTTTCCGGGGACCTACGAGCAGTACTTC
CASSFPGTYEQYF
>TRBJ2-3|TRBV11-3|few|NA
TGTGCCAGCAGCCTGGGGGGATACACAGATACGCAGTATTTT
CASSLGGYTDTQYF
>TRBJ1-4|TRBV25-1|NA|NA
TGTGCCAGCAGTGAATATAGGACGGGGATCTGGAATGAAAAACTGTTTTTT
CASSEYRTGIWNEKLFF
>TRBJ1-1|TRBV30|few|NA
TGTGCCTGGAGCCACAGGGAGAGTGAAGCTTTCTTT
CAWSHRESEAFF
>TRBJ1-1|TRBV18|NA|TRBD1
TGTGCCAGCTCACCTGATACGGGACAGACTGAAGCTTTCTTT
CASSPDTGQTEAFF
>TRBJ2-3|TRBV19|NA|NA
TGTGCCTGTGGCGGGCGGGACGGCACAGATACGCAGTATTTT
CACGGRDGTDTQYF
>TRBJ1-1|TRBV18|few|NA
TGTGCCAGCTCCCCGCGGGCGAACACTGAAGCTTTCTTT
CASSPRANTEAFF
>TRBJ2-7|TRBV30|few|NA
TGTGCCTGGAGTGTACGCGCCCCCCCTACCGAGCAGTACTTC
CAWSVRAPPTEQYF
>TRBJ1-1|TRBV27|few|TRBD1
TGTGCCAGCAGCCTCGGGCAGGGGGGGAACACTGAAGCTTTCTTT
CASSLGQGGNTEAFF
>TRBJ2-7|TRBV7-9|few|TRBD1
TGTGCCAGCAGCTTCGCCGGGACAGGGGAAAGGTACGAGCAGTACTTC
CASSFAGTGERYEQYF
>TRBJ2-5|TRBV5-4|NA|NA
TGTGCCAGCAGCACGTCGACAGAAGAGACCCAGTACTTC
CASSTSTEETQYF
>TRBJ1-2|TRBV9|NA|NA
TGTGCCAGCACCTCGACTCCAGGGGCCCATGGCTACACCTTC
CASTSTPGAHGYTF
>TRBJ2-1|TRBV5-1|few|NA
TGCGCCAGCAGCGCCTTAGCGTCTAGCTCCTACAATGAGCAGTTCTTC
CASSALASSSYNEQFF